The 2 T cell receptor beta chains reported below all come from one sample, sequenced in a study of tumor-infiltrating lymphocytes in localized non-small cell lung cancer. The method was immunoSEQ multiplex PCR; TCRdb's version includes in-frame clones alone and lacks a portion of them. This sample has some 13,000 clones, with around two thirds found just once. The sample was uninvolved lung tissue not adjacent to the tumor. These receptors were taken from a human donor with non-small cell lung cancer.

The rearrangement uses TRBV28 and TRBJ1-4, with 7 bases that match TRBD1. V trimming: 11 bases; J trimming: 0 bases; junction bases outside the gene matches: 12. The CDR3 sequence is 16 residues long. CDR1 and CDR2 (germline): MDHEN, SYDVKM. The CDR3 here is CASGTGQKSTNEKLFF. DNA for the CDR3: TGTGCCTCTGGAACGGGACAGAAGTCAACTAATGAAAAACTGTTTTTT.

In DNA, the CDR3 is TGTGCCAGCTCACCAAGAAGCGGGAAGGGCACAGATACGCAGTATTTT. It codes for CASSPRSGKGTDTQYF. V and J are TRBV18 and TRBJ2-3, with 7 bases matching TRBD2. Germline-derived CDR1 and CDR2 are KGHSH and LQKENI. J lost 1 base, V lost 2 bases, and 6 bases had no gene match. This CDR3 contains 16 residues.